This paragraph reports one TCR beta chain. This sample stems from a study of blood T cell repertoires in COVID-19. Across the study: Whether acute or convalescent, the COVID-19 samples came from the United States, Italy and Spain. Sample material is recorded as cDNA or gDNA derived from T cells, B-cell-depleted T cells, or PBMCs.

Original data processing: Amplification with reference gene primers provided the estimates of nucleated cell counts. Libraries were prepared by immunoSEQ multiplex PCR; TCRdb keeps only in-frame clonotypes and omits some of them. V and J calls and clone size follow that table, whereas D and trimming were derived from the DNA. The table lists tens of thousands of clones, roughly 77% of them singletons. V lost 1 base to trimming and J lost 0 bases, with 8 bases between them. The CDR3 loop spans 15 amino acids. CDR1 and CDR2 (germline): SGHKS, YYEKEE (reference sequence). The material sequenced was peripheral blood. This sequence was found in a middle-aged man with active or convalescent COVID-19. V usage is TRBV5-5 and J usage is TRBJ1-5; D gene unclear. The CDR3 sequence is CASSLSGNSNQPQHF. The CDR3 DNA reads as TGTGCCAGCAGCTTGTCGGGTAATAGCAATCAGCCCCAGCATTTT. The full variable domain, in which reference TRBV5-5 and TRBJ1-5 provide the parts outside the CDR3, is DAGVTQSPTHLIKTRGQQVTLRCSPISGHKSVSWYQQVLGQGPQFIFQYYEKEERGRGNFPDRFSARQFPNYSSELNVNALLLGDSALYLCASSLSGNSNQPQHFGDGTRLSIL.